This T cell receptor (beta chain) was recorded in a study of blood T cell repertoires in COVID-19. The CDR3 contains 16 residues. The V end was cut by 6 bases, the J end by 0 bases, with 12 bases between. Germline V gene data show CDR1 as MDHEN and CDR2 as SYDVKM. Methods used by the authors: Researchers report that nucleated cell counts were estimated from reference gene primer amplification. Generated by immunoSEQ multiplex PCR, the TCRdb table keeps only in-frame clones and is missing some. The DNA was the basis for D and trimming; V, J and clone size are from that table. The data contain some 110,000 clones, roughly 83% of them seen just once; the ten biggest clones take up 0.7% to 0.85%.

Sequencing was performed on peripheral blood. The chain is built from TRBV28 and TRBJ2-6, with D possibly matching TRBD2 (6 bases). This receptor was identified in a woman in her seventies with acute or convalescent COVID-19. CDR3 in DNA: TGTGCCAGCAGCCCCTCGGGGGTCTCTGGGGCCAACGTCCTGACTTTC. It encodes CASSPSGVSGANVLTF. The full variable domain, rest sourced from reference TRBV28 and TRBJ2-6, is DVKVTQSSRYLVKRTGEKVFLECVQDMDHENMFWYRQDPGLGLRLIYFSYDVKMKEKGDIPEGYSVSREKKERFSLILESASTNQTSMYLCASSPSGVSGANVLTFGAGSRLTVL.